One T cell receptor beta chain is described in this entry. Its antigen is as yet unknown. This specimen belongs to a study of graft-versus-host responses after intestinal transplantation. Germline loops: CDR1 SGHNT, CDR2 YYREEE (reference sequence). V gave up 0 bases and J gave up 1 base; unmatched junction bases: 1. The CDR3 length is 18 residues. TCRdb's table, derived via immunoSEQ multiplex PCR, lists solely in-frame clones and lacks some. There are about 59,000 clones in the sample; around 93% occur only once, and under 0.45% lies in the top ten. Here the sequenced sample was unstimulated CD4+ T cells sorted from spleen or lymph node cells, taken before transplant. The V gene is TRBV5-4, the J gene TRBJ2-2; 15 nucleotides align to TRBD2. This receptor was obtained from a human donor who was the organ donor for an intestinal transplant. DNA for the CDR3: TGTGCCAGCAGCTTGGCGGGACTAGCGGGGGGGAACACCGGGGAGCTGTTTTTT. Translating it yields CASSLAGLAGGNTGELFF.